The entry below gives a single T cell receptor beta chain sequence along with its context. What it recognizes is unknown. At one of its ends the junction is not consistent with the germline gene, which may arise from a read error. Then a second PCR, running about 6 to 11 cycles, was carried out with a sample-barcoded 5' primer and a J-beta primer mix. TCRdb itself ran the 5' RACE reads through MiXCR, one entry per CDR3 protein. The repertoire holds 800,000 or so distinct CDR3 sequences, with roughly 25% as singletons. The sample originates from a study of blood T cells in healthy people across ages. Study observations and caveats: Observed TCR beta diversity showed a strong correlation with the percentage of naive T cells as measured by flow cytometry.

These data also formed part of another study, on T cells of mothers and their children. That publication notes: Each mother gave over 9.5 million TCR beta CDR3 reads; each child, roughly 3.1 million.

The receptor was isolated from a boy between 10 and 17 years old in good health. Sequencing was performed on blood.

CDR3 protein: CASSLGTVAKDIQYF. CDR3 nucleotide sequence: TGTGCCAGCAGCCTCGGGACAGTAGCCAAAGACATTCAGTACTTC. The V gene is TRBV28, the J gene TRBJ2-4; the match to TRBD1 covers 7 bases. CDR3 size: 15 residues. Looked up from germline, CDR1 is MDHEN and CDR2 is SYDVKM.